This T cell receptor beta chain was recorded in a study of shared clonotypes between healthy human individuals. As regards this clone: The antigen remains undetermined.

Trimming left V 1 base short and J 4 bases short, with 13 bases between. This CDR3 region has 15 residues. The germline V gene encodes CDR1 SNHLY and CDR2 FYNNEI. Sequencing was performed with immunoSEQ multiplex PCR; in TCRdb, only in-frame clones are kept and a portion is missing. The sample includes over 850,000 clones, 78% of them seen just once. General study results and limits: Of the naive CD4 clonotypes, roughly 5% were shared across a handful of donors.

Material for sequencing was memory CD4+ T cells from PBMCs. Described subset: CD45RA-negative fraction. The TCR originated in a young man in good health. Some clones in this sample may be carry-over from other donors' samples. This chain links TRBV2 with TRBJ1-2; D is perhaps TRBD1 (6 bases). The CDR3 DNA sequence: TGTGCCAGCAGTGAAGTGGCAGGGGCTCTCTATGGCTACACCTTC. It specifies CASSEVAGALYGYTF.